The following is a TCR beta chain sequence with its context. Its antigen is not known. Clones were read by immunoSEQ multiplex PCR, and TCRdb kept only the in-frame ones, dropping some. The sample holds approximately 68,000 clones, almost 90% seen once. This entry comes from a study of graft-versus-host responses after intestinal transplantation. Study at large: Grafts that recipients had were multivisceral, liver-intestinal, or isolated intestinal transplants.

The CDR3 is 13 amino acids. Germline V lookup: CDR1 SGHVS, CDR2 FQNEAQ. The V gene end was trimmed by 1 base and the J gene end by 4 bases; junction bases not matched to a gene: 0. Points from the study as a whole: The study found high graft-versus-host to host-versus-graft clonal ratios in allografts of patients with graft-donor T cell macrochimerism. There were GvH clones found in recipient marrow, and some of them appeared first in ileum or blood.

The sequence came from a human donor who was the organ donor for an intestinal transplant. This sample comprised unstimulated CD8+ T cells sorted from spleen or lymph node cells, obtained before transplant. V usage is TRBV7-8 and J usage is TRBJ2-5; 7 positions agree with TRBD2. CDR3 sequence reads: CASSLGGGETQYF. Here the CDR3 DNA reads TGTGCCAGCAGCTTAGGGGGGGGAGAGACCCAGTACTTC.